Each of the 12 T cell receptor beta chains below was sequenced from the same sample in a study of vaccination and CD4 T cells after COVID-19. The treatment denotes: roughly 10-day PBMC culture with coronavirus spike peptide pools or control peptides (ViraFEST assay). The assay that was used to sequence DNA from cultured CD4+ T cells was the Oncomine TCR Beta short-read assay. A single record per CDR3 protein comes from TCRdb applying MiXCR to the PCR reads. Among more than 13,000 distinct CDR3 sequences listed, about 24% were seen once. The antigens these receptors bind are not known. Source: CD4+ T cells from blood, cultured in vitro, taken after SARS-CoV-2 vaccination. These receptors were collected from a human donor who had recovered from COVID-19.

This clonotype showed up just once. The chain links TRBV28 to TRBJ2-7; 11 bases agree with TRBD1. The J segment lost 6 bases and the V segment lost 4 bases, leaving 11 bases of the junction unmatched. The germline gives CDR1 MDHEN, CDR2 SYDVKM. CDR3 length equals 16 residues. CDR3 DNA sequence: TGTGCCAGCAGTTCGGGCACCGGGACAGGGGGGTCCGAGCAGTACTTC. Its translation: CASSSGTGTGGSEQYF.

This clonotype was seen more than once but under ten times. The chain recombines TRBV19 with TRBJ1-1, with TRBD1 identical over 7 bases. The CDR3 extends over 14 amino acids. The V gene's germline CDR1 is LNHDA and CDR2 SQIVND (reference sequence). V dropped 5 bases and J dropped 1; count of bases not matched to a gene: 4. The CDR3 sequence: CASSAQGGNTEAFF. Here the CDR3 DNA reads TGTGCCAGTAGTGCCCAGGGGGGGAACACTGAAGCTTTCTTT.

CDR3 bases: TGCAGCGTGACACAGGGAGGCAATCAGCCCCAGCATTTT. Residues: CSVTQGGNQPQHF. The genes are TRBV29-1 and TRBJ1-5; possible D gene TRBD1, 6 bases. The CDR3 length is 13 residues. Trimming stripped 6 bases from V and 2 bases from J, with 11 bases between. Per germline, CDR1 SQVTM and CDR2 ANQGSEA. The full variable domain, its missing parts supplied by reference TRBV29-1 and TRBJ1-5, is SAVISQKPSRDICQRGTSLTIQCQVDSQVTMMFWYRQQPGQSLTLIATANQGSEATYESGFVIDKFPISRPNLTFSTLTVSNMSPEDSSIYLCSVTQGGNQPQHFGDGTRLSIL.

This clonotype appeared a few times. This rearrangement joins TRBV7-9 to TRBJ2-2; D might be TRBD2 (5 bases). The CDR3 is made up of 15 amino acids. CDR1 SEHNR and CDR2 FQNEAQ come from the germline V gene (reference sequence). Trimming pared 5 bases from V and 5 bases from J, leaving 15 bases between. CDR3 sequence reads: CASSGRRTGTGELFF. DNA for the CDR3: TGTGCCAGCAGCGGTAGGAGAACGGGGACCGGGGAGCTGTTTTTT.

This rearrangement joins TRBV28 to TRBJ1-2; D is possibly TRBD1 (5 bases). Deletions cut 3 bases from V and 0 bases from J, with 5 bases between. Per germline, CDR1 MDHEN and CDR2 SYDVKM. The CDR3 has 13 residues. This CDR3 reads CASSLTANYGYTF. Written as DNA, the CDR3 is TGTGCCAGCAGTTTGACAGCTAACTATGGCTACACCTTC.

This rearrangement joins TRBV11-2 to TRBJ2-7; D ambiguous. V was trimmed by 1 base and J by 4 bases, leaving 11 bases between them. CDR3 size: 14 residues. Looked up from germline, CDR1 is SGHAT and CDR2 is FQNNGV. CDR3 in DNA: TGTGCCAGCAGCTTAGGCGGTAGCTGGTACGAGCAGTACTTC. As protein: CASSLGGSWYEQYF.

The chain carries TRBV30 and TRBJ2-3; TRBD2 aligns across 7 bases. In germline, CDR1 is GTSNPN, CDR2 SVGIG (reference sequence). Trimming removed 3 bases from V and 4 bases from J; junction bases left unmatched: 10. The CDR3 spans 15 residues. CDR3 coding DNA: TGTGCCTGGAGCGGCGGCGGTAGCGGGCCAGATACGCAGTATTTT. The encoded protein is CAWSGGGSGPDTQYF.

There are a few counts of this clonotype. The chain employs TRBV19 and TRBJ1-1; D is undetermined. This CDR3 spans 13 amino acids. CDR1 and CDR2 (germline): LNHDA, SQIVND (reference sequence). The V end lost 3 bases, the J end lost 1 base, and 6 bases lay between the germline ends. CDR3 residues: CASSINRNTEAFF. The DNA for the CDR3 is TGTGCCAGTAGTATCAACAGGAACACTGAAGCTTTCTTT.

This CDR3 reads CASTHRGLEAFF. The CDR3 coding sequence is TGTGCCAGCACCCACAGGGGCTTGGAAGCTTTCTTT. V is TRBV7-9 and J is TRBJ1-1; 7 bases line up with TRBD1. The CDR3 consists of 12 residues. V lost 7 bases, J lost 8 bases, and 7 bases stayed unmatched. Germline CDR1 SEHNR, CDR2 FQNEAQ (reference sequence).

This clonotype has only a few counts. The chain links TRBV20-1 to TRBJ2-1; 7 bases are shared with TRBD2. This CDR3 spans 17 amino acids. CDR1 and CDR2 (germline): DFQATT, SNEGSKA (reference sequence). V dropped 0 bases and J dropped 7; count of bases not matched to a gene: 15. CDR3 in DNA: TGCAGTGCTAGAGACCCTAGACTAGCTTCGAACCGGAATGAGCAGTTCTTC. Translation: CSARDPRLASNRNEQFF.

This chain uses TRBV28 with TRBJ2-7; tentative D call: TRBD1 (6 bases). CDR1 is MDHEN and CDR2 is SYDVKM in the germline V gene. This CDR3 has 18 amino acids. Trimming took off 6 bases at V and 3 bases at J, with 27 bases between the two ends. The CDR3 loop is CASSYKIKPGTIGYEQYF. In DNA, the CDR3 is TGTGCCAGCAGCTACAAAATAAAGCCCGGGACAATCGGCTACGAGCAGTACTTC. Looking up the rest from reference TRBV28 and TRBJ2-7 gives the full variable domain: DVKVTQSSRYLVKRTGEKVFLECVQDMDHENMFWYRQDPGLGLRLIYFSYDVKMKEKGDIPEGYSVSREKKERFSLILESASTNQTSMYLCASSYKIKPGTIGYEQYFGPGTRLTVT.

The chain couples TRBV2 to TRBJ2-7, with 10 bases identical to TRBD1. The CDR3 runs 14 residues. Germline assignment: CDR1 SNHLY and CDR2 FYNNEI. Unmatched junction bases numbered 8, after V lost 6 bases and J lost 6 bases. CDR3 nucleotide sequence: TGTGCCAGCAGGAGAGGGACAGGGGCAGGCGAGCAGTACTTC. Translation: CASRRGTGAGEQYF.